This passage covers 31 T cell receptor beta chains from one sample sequenced in a study of post-analysis software for immune sequencing data. Study-wide findings and caveats: Controls had lower frequencies than patients of five TRBV segments, which included TRBV5-6, TRBV5-1 and TRBV20-1.

Sequencing libraries made from TCR beta cDNA carried unique molecular identifiers. Using its own MiXCR run on the PCR reads, TCRdb lists one record per CDR3 protein. The sample has some 690,000 distinct CDR3 sequences, about 27% seen once. What these receptors recognize is not known. The source material was blood. The receptors shown here come from a girl between 10 and 17 years old with multiple sclerosis.

This chain links TRBV3-1 with TRBJ2-5; possibly TRBD1 for D (6 bases). The CDR3 runs 15 residues. Germline CDR1 and CDR2: LGHDT and YNNKEL (reference sequence). V was pared by 6 bases and J by 5 bases, with 19 bases between. The DNA of the CDR3 is TGTGCCAGCAGGAATACAGGGTGGAGGTACGAGACCCAGTACTTC. Its protein product is CASRNTGWRYETQYF.

This clonotype has only a few counts. CDR3 nucleotide sequence: TGTGCTAGTGGTTTAATAGGCAGGGGCACGCAAGAGACCCAGTACTTC. This codes for CASGLIGRGTQETQYF. V usage is TRBV12-5 and J usage is TRBJ2-5; maybe TRBD1 (6 bases). CDR3 size: 16 residues. The germline V gene has CDR1 LGHNT and CDR2 FRNRAP. Trimming cost V 3 bases and J 2 bases, with 16 bases left between them.

This clonotype was seen at least ten times. The V call is TRBV10-1, the J call TRBJ1-2; possibly TRBD1 for D (5 bases). The CDR3 loop spans 13 amino acids. CDR1 and CDR2 from the germline V gene are WNHNN and SYGVQD (reference sequence). Trimming left V 0 bases short and J 4 bases short, with 6 bases between. CDR3 residues: CASSESGTYGYTF. CDR3 nucleotide sequence: TGCGCCAGCAGTGAGTCTGGGACCTATGGCTACACCTTC.

This chain connects TRBV9 to TRBJ2-1; possibly TRBD1 or TRBD2 for D (6 bases each). CDR1 is SGDLS, CDR2 YYNGEE, per germline. With 0 bases removed from V and 5 bases from J, the gap between germline ends came to 9 bases. The CDR3 loop spans 14 amino acids. The CDR3 sequence: CASSVGGGNNEQFF. The CDR3 DNA is TGTGCCAGCAGCGTAGGAGGGGGGAACAATGAGCAGTTCTTC.

This chain uses TRBV5-1 with TRBJ2-7; 8 bases match TRBD1. Losses at the gene ends were 4 bases for V and 0 bases for J; bases not matched to a gene: 9. CDR1 SGHRS and CDR2 YFSETQ come from the germline V gene. The CDR3 sequence is 16 residues long. The CDR3 bases are TGCGCCAGCAGCGTGACCGAGACAGGGGCCTCCTACGAGCAGTACTTC. Its protein is CASSVTETGASYEQYF. The variable domain in full, completed from reference TRBV5-1 and TRBJ2-7, reads KAGVTQTPRYLIKTRGQQVTLSCSPISGHRSVSWYQQTPGQGLQFLFEYFSETQRNKGNFPGRFSGRQFSNSRSEMNVSTLELGDSALYLCASSVTETGASYEQYFGPGTRLTVT.

J is TRBJ2-5 and V is TRBV28, with D possibly matching TRBD1 (6 bases). The J call is in doubt because the DNA end fits TRBJ2-7 better. Germline lookup yields CDR1 MDHEN and CDR2 SYDVKM. The CDR3 is made up of 15 amino acids. The CDR3 reads CASRRPVEQGYEQYF. CDR3 nucleotide sequence: TGTGCCAGCAGACGCCCCGTTGAACAGGGTTACGAGCAGTACTTC.

This clonotype was seen more than once but under ten times. This chain uses TRBV5-1 with TRBJ1-2; 9 nucleotides agree with TRBD1. Germline values: CDR1 SGHRS, CDR2 YFSETQ. The J segment lost 4 bases and the V segment lost 4 bases, leaving 5 bases of the junction unmatched. The CDR3 has 14 amino acids. The CDR3 protein is CASSGGTGFYGYTF. For the CDR3, the DNA is TGCGCCAGCAGCGGGGGGACAGGGTTCTATGGCTACACCTTC.

There are a few counts of this clonotype. The chain recombines TRBV12-3 or TRBV12-4 with TRBJ2-4, with D perhaps being TRBD1 or TRBD2 (5 bases each). V was cut by 6 bases and J by 0 bases, with 15 bases left in between. The CDR3 has 16 residues. CDR3 sequence (DNA): TGTGCCAGCAGCCCTTTTGGGGGAGTAGCCAAAAACATTCAGTACTTC. It encodes CASSPFGGVAKNIQYF.

This clonotype was seen a handful of times. This chain connects TRBV6-5 to TRBJ1-5, with a tentative D call TRBD1 (5 bases). CDR3 length: 14 residues. The germline V and J ends were trimmed by 7 bases and 4 bases, with 14 bases remaining between them. Germline CDR1 reads MNHEY; CDR2 reads SVGAGI. The CDR3 is CASTKQAGNQPQHF. In DNA, the CDR3 is TGTGCCAGCACCAAACAAGCAGGGAATCAGCCCCAGCATTTT.

This clonotype was detected many times. V and J are TRBV28 and TRBJ2-4; the D gene is possibly TRBD2 (7 bases). The ends were cut back, 4 bases at V and 2 bases at J, with 18 bases in the middle. This CDR3 comprises 17 residues. Looked up from germline, CDR1 is MDHEN and CDR2 is SYDVKM. The CDR3 loop is CASSSGAGATTKNIQYF. CDR3 nucleotide sequence: TGTGCCAGCAGTTCAGGTGCGGGGGCCACGACCAAAAACATTCAGTACTTC. Filled out from reference TRBV28 and TRBJ2-4, the complete variable domain reads DVKVTQSSRYLVKRTGEKVFLECVQDMDHENMFWYRQDPGLGLRLIYFSYDVKMKEKGDIPEGYSVSREKKERFSLILESASTNQTSMYLCASSSGAGATTKNIQYFGAGTRLSVL.

This clonotype was seen ten or more times. The CDR3 here is CASSTTGTVAKNIQYF. Written as DNA, the CDR3 is TGTGCCAGCAGCACGACCGGGACGGTAGCCAAAAACATTCAGTACTTC. The J gene is TRBJ2-4, the V gene TRBV7-9; D assignment may be TRBD1 or TRBD2 (5 bases each). The germline CDR1 and CDR2 sequences are SEHNR and FQNEAQ (reference sequence). V was shortened by 5 bases and J by 0 bases, with 14 bases between the two germline ends. CDR3 length: 16 residues.

The chain combines TRBV7-9 with TRBJ2-7; no clear D gene. The assigned J gene may be wrong: the sequence end matches TRBJ2-5 better. This CDR3 region has 14 residues. Germline V gene data show CDR1 as SEHNR and CDR2 as FQNEAQ (reference sequence). DNA for the CDR3: TGTGCCAGCAGCTTAGCGGGTAACACGGGGACCCAGTACTTC. As protein: CASSLAGNTGTQYF.

This clonotype came up a few times. CDR3 in amino acids: CSVGPGQGKNIQYF. CDR3 DNA sequence: TGCAGCGTGGGCCCGGGACAGGGGAAAAACATTCAGTACTTC. This chain uses TRBV29-1 with TRBJ2-4, with 10 bases aligning to TRBD1. Germline assignment: CDR1 SQVTM and CDR2 ANQGSEA. The CDR3 is 14 amino acids. V shed 6 bases and J 4 bases; nucleotides not matched to a gene: 6.

This clonotype was observed a few times. J is TRBJ2-7 and V is TRBV6-2 or TRBV6-3; tentative D call: TRBD2 (5 bases). V shed 4 bases and J shed 6 bases, with 10 bases lying between them. The CDR3 extends over 12 amino acids. The germline CDR1 and CDR2 sequences are MNHEY and SVGEGT. Written as DNA, the CDR3 is TGTGCCAGCAGTTCGGACTTCCCCGAGCAGTACTTC. Its protein is CASSSDFPEQYF.

Note on this clonotype: At one end the junction does not follow the germline gene, possibly because of a read error. The chain has TRBV15 and TRBJ2-1; 8 nucleotides line up with TRBD2. Per germline, CDR1 LNHNV and CDR2 YYDKDF (reference sequence). This CDR3 has 15 amino acids. CDR3: CATNYGRASDNEQFF. DNA for the CDR3: TGTGCCACTAACTACGGGAGGGCCTCCGACAATGAGCAGTTCTTC.

This clonotype turned up a few times. This chain links TRBV2 with TRBJ1-6, with a weak D call TRBD1 (5 bases). CDR1 is SNHLY and CDR2 is FYNNEI in the germline V gene. The CDR3 contains 17 residues. Trimming cost V 7 bases and J 8 bases, with 24 bases left between them. CDR3 sequence: CASNKGPSTGRDSPLHF. Written as DNA, the CDR3 is TGTGCCAGCAACAAGGGACCCTCAACCGGGCGAGATTCACCCCTCCACTTT.

The chain links TRBV25-1 to TRBJ2-3, with D maybe TRBD2 (6 bases). Between the trimmed V and J ends, which lost 6 bases and 5 bases, there was a span of 18 bases. This CDR3 comprises 15 residues. The germline V gene encodes CDR1 MGHDK and CDR2 SYGVNS. CDR3 DNA sequence: TGTGCCAGCAGAGGCACCCAAGGAGGGGTAGATACGCAGTATTTT. It encodes CASRGTQGGVDTQYF.

This clonotype has a handful of counts. CDR3 in amino acids: CASSPQGQGINYGYTF. The CDR3 DNA is TGTGCCAGCTCACCACAGGGACAGGGGATCAACTATGGCTACACCTTC. The chain recombines TRBV18 with TRBJ1-2; TRBD1 matches 10 bases. V lost 1 base, J lost 2 bases, and 4 bases stayed unmatched. The germline CDR1 and CDR2 sequences are KGHSH and LQKENI. This CDR3 is 16 amino acids long.

This chain links TRBV11-2 with TRBJ2-1, with D possibly being TRBD1 (5 bases). Trimming removed 1 base from V and 8 bases from J, with 12 bases in between. This CDR3 spans 14 amino acids. From germline, CDR1 is SGHAT and CDR2 FQNNGV. This CDR3 reads CASSLVGASDEQFF. DNA for the CDR3: TGTGCCAGCAGCTTAGTAGGGGCGTCGGATGAGCAGTTCTTC.

The chain links TRBV28 to TRBJ1-5, with TRBD1 matching 8 bases. This CDR3 contains 15 residues. The ends lost 7 bases at V and 4 bases at J; junction bases unmatched: 9. The germline V gene has CDR1 MDHEN and CDR2 SYDVKM. The CDR3 DNA is TGTGCCAGCAATGACGGGACAGGAGGGAATCAGCCCCAGCATTTT. Translating gives CASNDGTGGNQPQHF.

This clonotype appeared a few times. This rearrangement joins TRBV5-5 to TRBJ2-7; D is unclear. Looked up from germline, CDR1 is SGHKS and CDR2 is YYEKEE (reference sequence). This CDR3 is built from 15 residues. The ends were cut back, 0 bases at V and 2 bases at J, with 12 bases in the middle. In DNA, the CDR3 is TGTGCCAGCAGCTTGGAAAGGGCCAGAACCTACGAGCAGTACTTC. Encoded protein: CASSLERARTYEQYF.

The V and J genes are TRBV4-3 and TRBJ2-6; 8 nucleotides align to TRBD1. With V trimmed by 2 bases and J by 4 bases, 7 bases remained unmatched. The germline CDR1 and CDR2 sequences are LGHNA and YSLEER. The CDR3 has 17 residues. CDR3 coding DNA: TGCGCCAGCAGCCAAAGTCGGACAGGGACCGGGGCCAACGTCCTGACTTTC. Amino acids: CASSQSRTGTGANVLTF.

The chain has TRBV7-9 and TRBJ2-5; D unclear. The length of the CDR3 is 14 residues. V lost 8 bases to trimming and J lost 11 bases, with 24 bases between them. The germline V gene encodes CDR1 SEHNR and CDR2 FQNEAQ (reference sequence). The CDR3, as DNA: TGTGCCAGCGGGCGCCTTCTGGCGAACAATGAGCAGTACTTC. This gives the protein CASGRLLANNEQYF.

As for this clonotype: The junction shows a germline mismatch at one end, possibly a read error. This chain connects TRBV7-9 to TRBJ2-5, with D perhaps TRBD2 (5 bases). The CDR3 spans 13 residues. Germline V gene lookup returns CDR1 SEHNR and CDR2 FQNEAQ (reference sequence). The CDR3 DNA is TGTACCAGCAGCTTACTGCGGGTGGGAGAGCAGTACTTC. It codes for CTSSLLRVGEQYF.

The V and J genes are TRBV20-1 and TRBJ2-3; TRBD1 aligns across 7 bases. With V trimmed by 0 bases and J by 1 base, 7 bases remained unmatched. Germline V gene lookup returns CDR1 DFQATT and CDR2 SNEGSKA (reference sequence). This CDR3 comprises 16 residues. CDR3 DNA: TGCAGTGCTAGAGACAGACAGGGAAGGGGCACAGATACGCAGTATTTT. It yields the protein CSARDRQGRGTDTQYF.

This clonotype was found many times. J is TRBJ2-7 and V is TRBV7-9; D gene uncertain. Germline V CDR1 and CDR2: SEHNR, FQNEAQ (reference sequence). The CDR3 sequence is 14 residues long. V lost 2 bases and J 3 bases, leaving 11 bases between the germline ends. CDR3: CASSLRETNYEQYF. CDR3 nucleotides: TGTGCCAGCAGCTTAAGGGAAACAAACTACGAGCAGTACTTC.

Points on this clonotype: The junction shows a germline mismatch at one end, possibly a read error. The chain links TRBV12-3 or TRBV12-4 to TRBJ2-1; 13 bases are shared with TRBD2. This CDR3 comprises 16 residues. Here the CDR3 reads CASSRTSGSLPNGQFF. CDR3 nucleotide sequence: TGTGCCAGCAGTCGGACTAGCGGGAGCTTACCTAATGGGCAGTTCTTC.

This clonotype was seen more than once but under ten times. V and J are TRBV28 and TRBJ2-7; 10 bases match TRBD1. CDR1 is MDHEN, CDR2 SYDVKM, per germline. V trimming: 9 bases; J trimming: 5 bases; junction bases outside the gene matches: 7. The CDR3 consists of 13 residues. CDR3 DNA sequence: TGTGCCAGTAGACAGGGGGCGTGGGACGAGCAGTACTTC. Translated: CASRQGAWDEQYF.

This clonotype was observed a handful of times. V and J are TRBV4-3 and TRBJ2-7; weak D call: TRBD1 (6 bases). Trimming left V 1 base short and J 2 bases short, with 9 bases between. Germline CDR1 and CDR2: LGHNA and YSLEER. The CDR3 covers 14 residues. For the CDR3, the DNA is TGCGCCAGCAGCCAAGTAGGGGGAACCTACGAGCAGTACTTC. Its translation: CASSQVGGTYEQYF.

V is TRBV4-3 and J is TRBJ1-2; D gene ambiguous. V was clipped by 0 bases and J by 5 bases, with 10 bases between them. This CDR3 region has 14 residues. Germline V gene lookup returns CDR1 LGHNA and CDR2 YSLEER. The CDR3 protein is CASSQDRQSYGYTF. For the CDR3, the DNA is TGCGCCAGCAGCCAAGACCGGCAGTCATATGGCTACACCTTC.

The chain links TRBV29-1 to TRBJ2-3; maybe TRBD2 (6 bases). The CDR3 is 13 amino acids. Germline V gene sequence: CDR1 SQVTM, CDR2 ANQGSEA. V lost 7 bases and J 3 bases, leaving 14 bases between the germline ends. CDR3: CSAAGFRTDTQYF. For the CDR3, the DNA is TGCAGCGCCGCGGGATTTCGAACAGATACGCAGTATTTT.